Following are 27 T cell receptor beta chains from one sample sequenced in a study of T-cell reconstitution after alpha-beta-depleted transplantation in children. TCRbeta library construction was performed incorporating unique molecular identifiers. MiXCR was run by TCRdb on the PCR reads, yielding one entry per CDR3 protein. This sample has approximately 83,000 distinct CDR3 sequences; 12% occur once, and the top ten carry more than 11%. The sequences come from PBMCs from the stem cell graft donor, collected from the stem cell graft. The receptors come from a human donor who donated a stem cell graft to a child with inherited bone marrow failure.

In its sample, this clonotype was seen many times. The chain's CDR3 is CSARSMTGKAYEQYF. In DNA form, the CDR3 reads TGCAGTGCTAGATCCATGACAGGGAAGGCCTACGAGCAGTACTTC. The chain uses TRBV20-1 and TRBJ2-7, with 7 bases fitting TRBD1. The V and J ends lost 2 bases and 2 bases, in that order; junction bases with no gene match: 9. CDR3 length: 15 residues. The germline gives CDR1 DFQATT, CDR2 SNEGSKA (reference sequence).

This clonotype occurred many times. DNA for the CDR3: TGTGCCAGCAGTTTTTCCGGAAACACCATATATTTT. It translates to CASSFSGNTIYF. The genes are TRBV12-3 or TRBV12-4 and TRBJ1-3, with no clear D. The CDR3 sequence is 12 residues long. V lost 3 bases and J lost 4, with 4 bases in between.

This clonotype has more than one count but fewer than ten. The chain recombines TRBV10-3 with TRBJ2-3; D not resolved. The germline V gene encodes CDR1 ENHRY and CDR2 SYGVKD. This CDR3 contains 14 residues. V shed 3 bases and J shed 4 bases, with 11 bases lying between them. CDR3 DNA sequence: TGTGCCATCAGTGAAGGGATGAGCGCAGATACGCAGTATTTT. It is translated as CAISEGMSADTQYF.

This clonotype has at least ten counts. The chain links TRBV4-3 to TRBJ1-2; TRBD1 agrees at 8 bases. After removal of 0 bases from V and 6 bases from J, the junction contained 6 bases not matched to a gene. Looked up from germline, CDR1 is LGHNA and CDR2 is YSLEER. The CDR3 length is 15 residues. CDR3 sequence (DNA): TGCGCCAGCAGCCAAGAGGTAGCAGGGGGCGATGGCTACACCTTC. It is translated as CASSQEVAGGDGYTF.

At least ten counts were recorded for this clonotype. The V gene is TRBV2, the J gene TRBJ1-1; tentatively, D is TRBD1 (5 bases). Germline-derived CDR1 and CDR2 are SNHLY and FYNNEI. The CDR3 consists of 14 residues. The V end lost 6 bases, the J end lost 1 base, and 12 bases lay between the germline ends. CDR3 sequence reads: CASRGTRGNTEAFF. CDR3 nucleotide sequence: TGTGCCAGCAGAGGGACGCGGGGGAACACTGAAGCTTTCTTT.

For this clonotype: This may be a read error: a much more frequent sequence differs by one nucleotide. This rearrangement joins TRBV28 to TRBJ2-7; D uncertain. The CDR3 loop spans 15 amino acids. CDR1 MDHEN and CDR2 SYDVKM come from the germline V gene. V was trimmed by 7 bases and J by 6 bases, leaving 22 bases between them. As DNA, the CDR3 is TGTGCCAGCATCTTCCCGGAACGGGCGTCGCTCGAGCAGTACTTC. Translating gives CASIFPERASLEQYF. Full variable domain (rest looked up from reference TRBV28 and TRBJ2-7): DVKVTQSSRYLVKRTGEKVFLECVQDMDHENMFWYRQDPGLGLRLIYFSYDVKMKEKGDIPEGYSVSREKKERFSLILESASTNQTSMYLCASIFPERASLEQYFGPGTRLTVT.

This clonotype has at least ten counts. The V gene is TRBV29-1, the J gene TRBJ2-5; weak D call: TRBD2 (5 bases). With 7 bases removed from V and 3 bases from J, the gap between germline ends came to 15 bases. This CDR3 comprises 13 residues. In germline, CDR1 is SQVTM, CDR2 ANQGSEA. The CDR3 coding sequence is TGCAGCGCCCGGACGGGATTGGAAGAGACCCAGTACTTC. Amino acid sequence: CSARTGLEETQYF.

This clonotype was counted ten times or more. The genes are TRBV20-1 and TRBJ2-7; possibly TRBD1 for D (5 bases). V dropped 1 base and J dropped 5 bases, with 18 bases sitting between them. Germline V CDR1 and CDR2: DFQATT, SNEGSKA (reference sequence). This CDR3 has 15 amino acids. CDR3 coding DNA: TGCAGTGCTAGAGGTTGGGGCTCCCTTCGAGACGAGCAGTACTTC. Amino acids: CSARGWGSLRDEQYF.

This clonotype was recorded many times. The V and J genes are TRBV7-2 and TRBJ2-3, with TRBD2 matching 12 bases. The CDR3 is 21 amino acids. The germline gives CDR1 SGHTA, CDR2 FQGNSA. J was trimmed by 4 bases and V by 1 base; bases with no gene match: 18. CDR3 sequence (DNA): TGTGCCAGCAGCTTAGGGCGAAGACTAGCGGGAGCGTTGCCTAGGGCAGATACGCAGTATTTT. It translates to CASSLGRRLAGALPRADTQYF.

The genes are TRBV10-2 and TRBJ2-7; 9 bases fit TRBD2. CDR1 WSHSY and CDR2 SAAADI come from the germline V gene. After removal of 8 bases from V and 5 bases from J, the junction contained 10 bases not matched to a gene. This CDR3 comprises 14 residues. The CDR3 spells CASGPGLAFHEQYF. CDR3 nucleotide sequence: TGCGCCAGCGGCCCGGGACTAGCTTTCCACGAGCAGTACTTC.

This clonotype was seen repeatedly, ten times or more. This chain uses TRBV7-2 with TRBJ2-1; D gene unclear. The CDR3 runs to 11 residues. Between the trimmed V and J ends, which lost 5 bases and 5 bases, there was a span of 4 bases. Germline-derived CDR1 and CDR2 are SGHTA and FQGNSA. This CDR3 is CASSLHNEQFF. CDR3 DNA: TGTGCCAGCAGCCTCCACAATGAGCAGTTCTTC.

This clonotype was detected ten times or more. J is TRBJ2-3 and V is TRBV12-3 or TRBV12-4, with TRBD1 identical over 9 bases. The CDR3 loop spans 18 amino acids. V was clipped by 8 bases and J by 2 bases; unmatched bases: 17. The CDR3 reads CASDYRGQAYHTTDTQYF. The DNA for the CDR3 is TGTGCCAGCGACTACAGGGGGCAGGCCTACCACACCACAGATACGCAGTATTTT.

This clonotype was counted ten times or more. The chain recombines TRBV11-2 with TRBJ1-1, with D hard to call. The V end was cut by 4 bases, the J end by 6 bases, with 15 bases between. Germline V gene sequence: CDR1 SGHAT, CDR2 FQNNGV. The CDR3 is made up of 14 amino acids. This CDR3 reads CASSSQLSGPEAFF. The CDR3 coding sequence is TGTGCCAGCAGCTCCCAGCTGAGTGGGCCTGAAGCTTTCTTT.

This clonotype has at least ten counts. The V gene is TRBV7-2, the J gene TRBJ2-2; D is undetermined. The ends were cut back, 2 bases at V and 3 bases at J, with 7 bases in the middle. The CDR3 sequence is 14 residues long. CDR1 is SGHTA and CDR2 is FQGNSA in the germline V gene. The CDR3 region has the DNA TGTGCCAGCAGCTTAATGATTTACACCGGGGAGCTGTTTTTT. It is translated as CASSLMIYTGELFF.

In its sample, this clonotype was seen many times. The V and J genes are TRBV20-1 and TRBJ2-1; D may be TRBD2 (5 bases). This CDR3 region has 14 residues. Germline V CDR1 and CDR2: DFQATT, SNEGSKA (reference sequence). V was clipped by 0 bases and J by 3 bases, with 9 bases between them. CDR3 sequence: CSARESGLYNEQFF. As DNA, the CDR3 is TGCAGTGCTAGAGAAAGCGGACTCTACAATGAGCAGTTCTTC.

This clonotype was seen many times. Here the CDR3 reads CASSQMRGRNQPQHF. The CDR3 bases are TGCGCCAGCAGCCAAATGAGAGGGAGAAATCAGCCCCAGCATTTT. The rearrangement joins TRBV4-3 to TRBJ1-5; D gene unclear. The CDR3 loop spans 15 amino acids. The germline CDR1 and CDR2 sequences are LGHNA and YSLEER. Trimming shortened V by 2 bases and J by 4 bases, and 12 bases separated the two germline ends.

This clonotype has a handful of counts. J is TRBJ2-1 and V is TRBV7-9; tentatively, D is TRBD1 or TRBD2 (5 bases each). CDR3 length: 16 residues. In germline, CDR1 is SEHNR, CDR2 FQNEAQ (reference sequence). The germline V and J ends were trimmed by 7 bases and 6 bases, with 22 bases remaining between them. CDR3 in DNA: TGTGCCAGCACCTATACAGTTGGAACAGGAGGCAATGAGCAGTTCTTC. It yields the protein CASTYTVGTGGNEQFF.

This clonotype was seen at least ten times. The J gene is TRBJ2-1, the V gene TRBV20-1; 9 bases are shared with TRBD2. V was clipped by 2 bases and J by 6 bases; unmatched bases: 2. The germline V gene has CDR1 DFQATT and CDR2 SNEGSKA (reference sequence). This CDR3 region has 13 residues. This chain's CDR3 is CSARLAGINEQFF. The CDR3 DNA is TGCAGTGCTAGACTAGCGGGGATCAATGAGCAGTTCTTC.

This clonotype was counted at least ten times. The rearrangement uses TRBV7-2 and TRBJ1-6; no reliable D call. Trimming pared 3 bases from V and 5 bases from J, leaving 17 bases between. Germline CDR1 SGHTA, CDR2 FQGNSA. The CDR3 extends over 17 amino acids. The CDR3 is CASSLASGRSNNSPLHF. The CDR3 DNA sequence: TGTGCCAGCAGCTTGGCCTCGGGCAGGAGTAATAATTCACCCCTCCACTTT.

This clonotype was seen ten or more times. The CDR3 coding sequence is TGTGCCAGCAGCGTAGGACTAGCGGGAGCAACCGGGGAGCTGTTTTTT. Translating it yields CASSVGLAGATGELFF. This chain links TRBV11-2 with TRBJ2-2; the match to TRBD2 covers 13 bases. Germline CDR1 is SGHAT and CDR2 is FQNNGV. This CDR3 spans 16 amino acids. The V segment lost 5 bases and the J segment 5 bases; nucleotides outside the gene matches: 5.

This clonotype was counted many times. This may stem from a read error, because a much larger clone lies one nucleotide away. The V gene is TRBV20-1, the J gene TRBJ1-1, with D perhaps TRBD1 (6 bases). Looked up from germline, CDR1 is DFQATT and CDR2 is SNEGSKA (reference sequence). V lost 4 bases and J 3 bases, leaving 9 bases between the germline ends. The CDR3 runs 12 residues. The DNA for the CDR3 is TGCAGTGCTAAAACAGGGTACACTGAAGCTTTCTTT. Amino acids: CSAKTGYTEAFF.

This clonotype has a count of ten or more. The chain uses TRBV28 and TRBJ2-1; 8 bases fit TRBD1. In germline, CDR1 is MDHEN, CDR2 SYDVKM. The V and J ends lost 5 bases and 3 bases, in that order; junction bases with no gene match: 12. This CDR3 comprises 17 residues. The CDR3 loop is CASSPIRGRGFYNEQFF. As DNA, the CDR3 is TGTGCCAGCAGTCCGATCAGGGGGCGCGGTTTCTACAATGAGCAGTTCTTC.

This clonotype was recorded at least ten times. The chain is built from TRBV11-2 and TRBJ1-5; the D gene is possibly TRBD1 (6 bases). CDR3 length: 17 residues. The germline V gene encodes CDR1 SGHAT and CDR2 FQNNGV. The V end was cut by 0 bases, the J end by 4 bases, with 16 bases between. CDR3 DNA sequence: TGTGCCAGCAGCTTAGAGGCGGTTCAGGGGCTGAATCAGCCCCAGCATTTT. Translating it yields CASSLEAVQGLNQPQHF.

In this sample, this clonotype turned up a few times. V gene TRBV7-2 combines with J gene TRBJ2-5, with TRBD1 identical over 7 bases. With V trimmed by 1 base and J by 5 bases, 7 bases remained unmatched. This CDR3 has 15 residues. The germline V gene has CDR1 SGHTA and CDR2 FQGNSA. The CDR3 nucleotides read TGTGCCAGCAGCTTAGGGGACAGCTTGAGGGAGACCCAGTACTTC. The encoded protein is CASSLGDSLRETQYF.

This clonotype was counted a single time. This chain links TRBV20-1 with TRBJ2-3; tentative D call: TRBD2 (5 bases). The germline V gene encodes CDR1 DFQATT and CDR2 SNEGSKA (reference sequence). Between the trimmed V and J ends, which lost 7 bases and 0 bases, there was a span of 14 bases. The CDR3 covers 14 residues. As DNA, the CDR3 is TGCAGTGTTCCGATACCGGGAAGCACAGATACGCAGTATTTT. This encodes CSVPIPGSTDTQYF.

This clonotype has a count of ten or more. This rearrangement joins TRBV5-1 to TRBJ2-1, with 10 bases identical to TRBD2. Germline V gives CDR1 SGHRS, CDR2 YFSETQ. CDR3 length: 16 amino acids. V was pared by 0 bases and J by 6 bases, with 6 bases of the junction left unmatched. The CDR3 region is CASSLDGSGRTNEQFF. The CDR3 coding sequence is TGCGCCAGCAGCTTGGATGGTAGCGGGAGGACCAATGAGCAGTTCTTC. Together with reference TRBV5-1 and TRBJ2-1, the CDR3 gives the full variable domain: KAGVTQTPRYLIKTRGQQVTLSCSPISGHRSVSWYQQTPGQGLQFLFEYFSETQRNKGNFPGRFSGRQFSNSRSEMNVSTLELGDSALYLCASSLDGSGRTNEQFFGPGTRLTVL.

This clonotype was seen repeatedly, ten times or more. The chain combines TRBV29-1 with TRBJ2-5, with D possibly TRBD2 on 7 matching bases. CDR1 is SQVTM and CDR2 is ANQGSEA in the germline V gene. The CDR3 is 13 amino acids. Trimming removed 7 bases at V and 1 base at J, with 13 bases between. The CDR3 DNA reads TGCAGCGCTGGGGGGGCTAGCCAAGAGACCCAGTACTTC. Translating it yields CSAGGASQETQYF. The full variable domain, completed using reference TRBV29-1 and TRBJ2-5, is SAVISQKPSRDICQRGTSLTIQCQVDSQVTMMFWYRQQPGQSLTLIATANQGSEATYESGFVIDKFPISRPNLTFSTLTVSNMSPEDSSIYLCSAGGASQETQYFGPGTRLLVL.